A selection of T cell receptor beta chains follows, all from one sample in a study of beta chain features in type 1 diabetes. Libraries were prepared by immunoSEQ multiplex PCR; TCRdb keeps only in-frame clonotypes and omits some of them. The data show hundreds of thousands of clones, less than 15% seen once. Input material: central memory CD4+ T cells from blood. These receptors originate from a man aged 30-40 years in good health. CDR3s include the opening cysteine and the closing phenylalanine or tryptophan. D genes are given only for firm matches. The listing skips clone size in some rows; elsewhere it reads once, few, many or a size class.

d_gene	v_gene	abundance	j_gene	CDR3aa	CDR3nt
.	TRBV7-9	few	TRBJ1-5	CASSFLDQGGWNQPQHF	TGTGCCAGCAGCTTTTTGGACCAGGGAGGGTGGAATCAGCCCCAGCATTTT
TRBD2	TRBV7-2	few	TRBJ2-5	CASSRLAGSWETQYF	TGTGCCAGCAGCCGACTAGCGGGATCGTGGGAGACCCAGTACTTC
.	TRBV27	.	TRBJ2-5	CASSLLGGLQETQYF	TGTGCCAGCAGCCTGCTAGGAGGGCTCCAAGAGACCCAGTACTTC
TRBD1	TRBV6-1	.	TRBJ2-4	CASSEGLFGQVKNIQYF	TGTGCCAGCAGTGAAGGGCTTTTCGGACAGGTCAAAAACATTCAGTACTTC
.	TRBV11-3	.	TRBJ2-2	CASSLDGELFF	TGTGCCAGCAGCTTGGACGGGGAGCTGTTTTTT
.	TRBV25-1	.	TRBJ2-6	CASSPHVGQSRANVLTF	TGTGCCAGCAGTCCGCATGTTGGACAAAGTCGGGCCAACGTCCTGACTTTC
.	TRBV4-3	.	TRBJ2-7	CASSQAGHGTYEQYF	TGCGCCAGCAGCCAAGCTGGACACGGTACCTACGAGCAGTACTTC
.	TRBV30	many	TRBJ2-4	CAWIPFQGSRNIQYF	TGTGCCTGGATCCCCTTCCAGGGTTCAAGAAACATTCAGTACTTC
.	TRBV5-6	few	TRBJ1-2	CASSFPRGSAYGYTF	TGTGCCAGCAGCTTCCCTAGGGGTTCGGCTTATGGCTACACCTTC
.	TRBV29-1	.	TRBJ2-2	CSVGWGNTGELFF	TGCAGCGTGGGGTGGGGAAACACCGGGGAGCTGTTTTTT
.	TRBV5-5	.	TRBJ2-5	CASSFGPGTIYEQYF	.
TRBD2	TRBV28	.	TRBJ2-1	CASSWETSGDIYNEQFF	TGTGCCAGCAGTTGGGAGACTAGCGGGGATATTTACAATGAGCAGTTCTTC
.	TRBV2	many	TRBJ1-1	CASRPEMNTEAFF	TGTGCCAGCAGGCCCGAGATGAACACTGAAGCTTTCTTT
.	TRBV5-4	few	TRBJ2-2	CASSLGFIGGDSTGELFF	TGTGCCAGCAGCTTGGGCTTTATCGGGGGAGATAGCACCGGGGAGCTGTTTTTT
.	TRBV19	few	TRBJ2-1	CASSIADEQFF	TGTGCCAGTAGTATAGCAGATGAGCAGTTCTTC
.	TRBV4-1	medium-sized	TRBJ1-5	CASSQVAGTRNQPQHF	TGCGCCAGCAGCCAAGTTGCGGGGACTCGCAATCAGCCCCAGCATTTT